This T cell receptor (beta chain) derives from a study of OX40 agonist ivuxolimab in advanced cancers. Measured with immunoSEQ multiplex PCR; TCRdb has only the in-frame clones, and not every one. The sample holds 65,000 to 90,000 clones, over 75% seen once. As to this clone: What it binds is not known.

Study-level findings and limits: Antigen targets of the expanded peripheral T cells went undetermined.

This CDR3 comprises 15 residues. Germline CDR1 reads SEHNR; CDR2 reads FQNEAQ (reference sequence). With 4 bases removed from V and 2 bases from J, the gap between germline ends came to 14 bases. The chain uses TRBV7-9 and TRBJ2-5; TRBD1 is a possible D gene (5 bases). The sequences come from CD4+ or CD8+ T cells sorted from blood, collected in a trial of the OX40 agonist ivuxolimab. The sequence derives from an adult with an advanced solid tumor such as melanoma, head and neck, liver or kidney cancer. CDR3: CASSSQGSRQETQYF. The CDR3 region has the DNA TGTGCCAGCAGCTCCCAGGGATCCAGGCAAGAGACCCAGTACTTC.